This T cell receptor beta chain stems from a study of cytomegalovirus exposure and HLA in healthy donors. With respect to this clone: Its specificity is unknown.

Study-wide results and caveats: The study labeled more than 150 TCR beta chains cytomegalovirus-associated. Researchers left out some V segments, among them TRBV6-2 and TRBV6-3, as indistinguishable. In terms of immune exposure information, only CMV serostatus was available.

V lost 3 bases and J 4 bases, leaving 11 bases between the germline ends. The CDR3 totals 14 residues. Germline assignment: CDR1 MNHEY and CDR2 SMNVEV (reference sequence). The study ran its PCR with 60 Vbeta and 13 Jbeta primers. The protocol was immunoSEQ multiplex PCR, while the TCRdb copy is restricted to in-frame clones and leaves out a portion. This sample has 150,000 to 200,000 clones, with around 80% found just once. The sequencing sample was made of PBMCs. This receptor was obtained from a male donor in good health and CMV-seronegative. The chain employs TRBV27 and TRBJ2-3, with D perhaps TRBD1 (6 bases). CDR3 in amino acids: CASSFSTGSDTQYF. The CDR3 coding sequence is TGTGCCAGCAGTTTTTCGACAGGTTCAGATACGCAGTATTTT.